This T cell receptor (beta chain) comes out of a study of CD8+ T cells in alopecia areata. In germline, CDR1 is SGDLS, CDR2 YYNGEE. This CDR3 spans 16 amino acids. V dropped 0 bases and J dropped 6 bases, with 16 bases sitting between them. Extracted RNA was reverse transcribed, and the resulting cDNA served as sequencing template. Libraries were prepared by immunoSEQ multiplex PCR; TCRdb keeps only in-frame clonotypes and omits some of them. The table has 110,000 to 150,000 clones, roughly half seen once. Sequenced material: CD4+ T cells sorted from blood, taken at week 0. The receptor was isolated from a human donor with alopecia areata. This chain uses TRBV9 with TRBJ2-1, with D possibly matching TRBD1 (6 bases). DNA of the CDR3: TGTGCCAGCAGCGTAGGGGGGCGCGTAACTACCAATGAGCAGTTCTTC. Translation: CASSVGGRVTTNEQFF. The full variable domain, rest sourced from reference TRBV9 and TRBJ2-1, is DSGVTQTPKHLITATGQRVTLRCSPRSGDLSVYWYQQSLDQGLQFLIQYYNGEERAKGNILERFSAQQFPDLHSELNLSSLELGDSALYFCASSVGGRVTTNEQFFGPGTRLTVL.